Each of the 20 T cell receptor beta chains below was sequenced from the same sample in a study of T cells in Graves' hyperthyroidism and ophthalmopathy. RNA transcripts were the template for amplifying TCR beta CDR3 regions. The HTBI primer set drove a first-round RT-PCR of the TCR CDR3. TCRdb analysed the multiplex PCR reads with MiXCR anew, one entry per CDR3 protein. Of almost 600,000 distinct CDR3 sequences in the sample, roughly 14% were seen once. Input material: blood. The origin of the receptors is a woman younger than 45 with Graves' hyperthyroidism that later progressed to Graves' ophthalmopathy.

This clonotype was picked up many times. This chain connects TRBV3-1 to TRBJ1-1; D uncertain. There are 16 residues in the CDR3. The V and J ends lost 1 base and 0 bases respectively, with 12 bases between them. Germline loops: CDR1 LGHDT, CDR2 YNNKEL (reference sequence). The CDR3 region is CASSQGLLRVNTEAFF. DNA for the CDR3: TGTGCCAGCAGCCAAGGACTCTTGCGAGTGAACACTGAAGCTTTCTTT.

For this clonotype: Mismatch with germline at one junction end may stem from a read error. The CDR3 nucleotides read TGTGCCGGCAGTTTATCTCCCCTTCCGCGGGAGTTCTACAATGAGCAGTTCTTC. Its protein is CAGSLSPLPREFYNEQFF. This rearrangement joins TRBV27 to TRBJ2-1; 7 bases match TRBD2. This CDR3 contains 18 residues. The germline gives CDR1 MNHEY, CDR2 SMNVEV (reference sequence).

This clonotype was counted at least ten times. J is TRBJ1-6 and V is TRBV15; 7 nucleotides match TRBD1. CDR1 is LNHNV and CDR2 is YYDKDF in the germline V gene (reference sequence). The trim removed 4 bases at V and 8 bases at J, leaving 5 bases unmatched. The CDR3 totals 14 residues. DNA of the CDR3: TGTGCCACCAGCATCGGAGGGGGCGATTCACCCCTCCACTTT. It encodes CATSIGGGDSPLHF.

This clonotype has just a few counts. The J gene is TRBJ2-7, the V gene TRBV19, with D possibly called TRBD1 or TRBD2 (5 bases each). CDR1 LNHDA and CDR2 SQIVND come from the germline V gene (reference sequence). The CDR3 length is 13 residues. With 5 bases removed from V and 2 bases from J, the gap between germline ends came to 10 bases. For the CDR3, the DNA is TGTGCCAGTAGTGGGGACCGAACCTACGAGCAGTACTTC. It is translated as CASSGDRTYEQYF.

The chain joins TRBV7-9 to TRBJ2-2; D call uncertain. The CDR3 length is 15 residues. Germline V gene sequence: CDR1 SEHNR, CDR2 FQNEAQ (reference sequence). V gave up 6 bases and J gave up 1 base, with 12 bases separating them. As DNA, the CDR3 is TGTGCCAGCAGTCACGATGGCGGGAACACCGGGGAGCTGTTTTTT. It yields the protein CASSHDGGNTGELFF.

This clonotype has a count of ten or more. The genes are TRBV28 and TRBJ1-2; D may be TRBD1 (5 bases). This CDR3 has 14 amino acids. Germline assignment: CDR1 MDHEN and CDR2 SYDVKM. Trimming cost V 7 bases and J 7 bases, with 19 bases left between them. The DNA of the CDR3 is TGTGCCAGCACTGGGGGGGAGGGCTCCGGTGGCTACACCTTC. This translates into CASTGGEGSGGYTF.

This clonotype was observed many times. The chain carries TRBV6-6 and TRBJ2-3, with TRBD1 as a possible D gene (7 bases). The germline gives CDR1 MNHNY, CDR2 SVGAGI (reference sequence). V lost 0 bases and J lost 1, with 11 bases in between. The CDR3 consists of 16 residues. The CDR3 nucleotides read TGTGCCAGCAGTTACTCCCAGGGGGGCGGCACAGATACGCAGTATTTT. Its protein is CASSYSQGGGTDTQYF.

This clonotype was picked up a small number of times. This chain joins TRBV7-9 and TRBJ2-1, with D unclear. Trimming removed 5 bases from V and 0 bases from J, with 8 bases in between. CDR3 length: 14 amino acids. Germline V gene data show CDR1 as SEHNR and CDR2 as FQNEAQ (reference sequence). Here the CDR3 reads CASSPEFSYNEQFF. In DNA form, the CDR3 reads TGTGCCAGCAGCCCTGAATTCTCCTACAATGAGCAGTTCTTC.

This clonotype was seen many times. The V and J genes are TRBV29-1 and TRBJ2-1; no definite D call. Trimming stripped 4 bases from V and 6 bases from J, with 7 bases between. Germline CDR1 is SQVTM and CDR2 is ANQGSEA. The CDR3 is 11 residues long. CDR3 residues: CSVGTINEQFF. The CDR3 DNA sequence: TGCAGCGTTGGGACCATCAATGAGCAGTTCTTC.

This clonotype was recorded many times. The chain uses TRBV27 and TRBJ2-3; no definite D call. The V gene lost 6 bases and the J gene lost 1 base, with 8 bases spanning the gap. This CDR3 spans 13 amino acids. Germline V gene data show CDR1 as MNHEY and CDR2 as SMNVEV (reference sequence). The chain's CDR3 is CASRGGGTDTQYF. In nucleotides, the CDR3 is TGTGCCAGCAGAGGCGGAGGCACAGATACGCAGTATTTT.

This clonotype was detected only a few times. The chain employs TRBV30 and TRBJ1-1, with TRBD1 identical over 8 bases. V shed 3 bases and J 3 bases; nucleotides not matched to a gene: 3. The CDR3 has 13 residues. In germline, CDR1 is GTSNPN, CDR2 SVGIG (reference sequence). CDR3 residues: CAWRDRGDTEAFF. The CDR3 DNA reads TGTGCCTGGAGAGACAGGGGAGACACTGAAGCTTTCTTT. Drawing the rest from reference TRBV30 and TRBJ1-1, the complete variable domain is SQTIHQWPATLVQPVGSPLSLECTVEGTSNPNLYWYRQAAGRGLQLLFYSVGIGQISSEVPQNLSASRPQDRQFILSSKKLLLSDSGFYLCAWRDRGDTEAFFGQGTRLTVV.

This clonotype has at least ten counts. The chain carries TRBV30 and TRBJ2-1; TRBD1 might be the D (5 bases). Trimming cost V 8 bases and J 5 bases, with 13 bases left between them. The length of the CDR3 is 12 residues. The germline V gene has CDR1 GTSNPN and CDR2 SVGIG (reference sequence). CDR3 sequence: CAAAGNNNEQFF. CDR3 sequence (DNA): TGTGCCGCGGCAGGGAATAACAATGAGCAGTTCTTC.

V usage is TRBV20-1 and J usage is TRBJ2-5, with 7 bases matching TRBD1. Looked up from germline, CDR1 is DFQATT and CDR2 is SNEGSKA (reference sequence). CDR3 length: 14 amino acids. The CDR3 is CRSIAGTEKETQYF. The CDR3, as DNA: TGCAGATCGATTGCCGGGACAGAAAAAGAGACCCAGTACTTC.

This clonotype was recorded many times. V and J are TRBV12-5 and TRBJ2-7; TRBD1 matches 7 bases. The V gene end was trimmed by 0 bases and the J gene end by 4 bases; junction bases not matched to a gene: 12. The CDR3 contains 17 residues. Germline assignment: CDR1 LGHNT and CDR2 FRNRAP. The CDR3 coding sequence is TGTGCTAGTGGTTTGGTACTAGTGAGACAGGGTAGGTACGAGCAGTACTTC. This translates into CASGLVLVRQGRYEQYF.

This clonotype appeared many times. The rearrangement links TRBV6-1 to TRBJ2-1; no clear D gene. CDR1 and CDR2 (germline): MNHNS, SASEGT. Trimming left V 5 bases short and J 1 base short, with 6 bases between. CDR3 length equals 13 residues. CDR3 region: CASSPVSYNEQFF. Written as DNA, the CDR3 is TGTGCCAGCAGTCCGGTTTCCTACAATGAGCAGTTCTTC.

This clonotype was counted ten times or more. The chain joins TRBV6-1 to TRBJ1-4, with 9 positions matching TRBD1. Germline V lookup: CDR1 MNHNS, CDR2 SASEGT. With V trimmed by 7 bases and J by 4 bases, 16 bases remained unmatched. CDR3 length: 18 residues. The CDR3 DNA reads TGTGCCAGCAAGACGGAAAGGACCGGGACAGGGCTTAATGAAAAACTGTTTTTT. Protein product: CASKTERTGTGLNEKLFF.

CDR3 DNA: TGTGCCACCAGTGATTTGCCGGACCCGGGGGATACAGATACGCAGTATTTT. This gives the protein CATSDLPDPGDTDTQYF. The chain combines TRBV24-1 with TRBJ2-3, with D tentatively TRBD2 (6 bases). Germline values: CDR1 KGHDR, CDR2 SFDVKD. Trimming removed 0 bases from V and 3 bases from J, with 15 bases in between. The CDR3 consists of 17 residues.

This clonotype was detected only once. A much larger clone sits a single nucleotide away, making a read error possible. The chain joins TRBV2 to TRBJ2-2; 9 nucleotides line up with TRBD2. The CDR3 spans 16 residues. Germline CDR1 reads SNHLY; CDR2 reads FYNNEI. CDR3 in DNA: TGTGCCAGCGAGGCAGCGGGAGGTATGAACACCGGGGAGCTGTCTTTT. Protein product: CASEAAGGMNTGELSF.

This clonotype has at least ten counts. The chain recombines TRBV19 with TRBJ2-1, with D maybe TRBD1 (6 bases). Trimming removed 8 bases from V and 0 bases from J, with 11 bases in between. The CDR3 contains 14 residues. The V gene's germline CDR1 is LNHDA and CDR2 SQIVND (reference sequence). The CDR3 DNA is TGTGCCAGTTCGGACAGAAGCTCCTACAATGAGCAGTTCTTC. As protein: CASSDRSSYNEQFF. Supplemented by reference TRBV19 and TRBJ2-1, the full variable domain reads DGGITQSPKYLFRKEGQNVTLSCEQNLNHDAMYWYRQDPGQGLRLIYYSQIVNDFQKGDIAEGYSVSREKKESFPLTVTSAQKNPTAFYLCASSDRSSYNEQFFGPGTRLTVL.

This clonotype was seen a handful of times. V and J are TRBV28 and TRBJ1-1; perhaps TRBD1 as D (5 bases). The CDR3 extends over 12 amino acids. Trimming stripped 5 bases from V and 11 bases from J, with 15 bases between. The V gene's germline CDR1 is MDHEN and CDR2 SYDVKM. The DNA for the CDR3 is TGTGCCAGCAGTCTAGAAATAAGGGACGCTTTCTTT. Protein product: CASSLEIRDAFF. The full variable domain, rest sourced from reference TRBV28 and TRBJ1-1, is DVKVTQSSRYLVKRTGEKVFLECVQDMDHENMFWYRQDPGLGLRLIYFSYDVKMKEKGDIPEGYSVSREKKERFSLILESASTNQTSMYLCASSLEIRDAFFGQGTRLTVV.